This T cell receptor beta chain was captured by sequencing in a study of CD8 T cell repertoires and HIV-1 epitope variants. Overall study context: Epitopes were three Gag families plus Nef HW9 and YT9. 1M T cells were kept uncultured as a baseline.

Concerning this clone itself: Its matching antigen is unknown.

Some clones are missing from TCRdb's copy, which holds only in-frame ones; the method was immunoSEQ multiplex PCR. The sample shows 5,400 or so clones, 60% to 70% of them seen only once. The CDR3 has 13 residues. The V and J ends lost 0 bases and 5 bases respectively, with 8 bases between them. CDR1 is SGDLS, CDR2 YYNGEE, per germline. The chain combines TRBV9 with TRBJ1-1; D ambiguous. The sequence was collected from a male donor with HIV. The sequencing input was cultured CD8+ T cells derived from PBMCs. CDR3 nucleotide sequence: TGTGCCAGCAGCGTAGCGGTAAATACTGAAGCTTTCTTT. This gives the protein CASSVAVNTEAFF.